These 15 T cell receptor beta chains were sequenced from one sample in a study of T cells in Graves' hyperthyroidism and ophthalmopathy. RNA transcripts yielded amplified TCR beta CDR3 regions. In the first-round RT-PCR of the TCR CDR3, the HTBI primer set was used. TCRdb re-analysed the multiplex PCR reads in MiXCR, keeping a single row per CDR3 protein. The table has about 400,000 distinct CDR3 sequences, more than 15% seen once; the top ten hold roughly 13%. Source material: blood. These receptors all come from a woman in her late teens or twenties with Graves' hyperthyroidism.

The V and J genes are TRBV11-2 and TRBJ2-2, with TRBD2 as a possible D gene (6 bases). V dropped 3 bases and J dropped 4 bases, with 15 bases sitting between them. Germline V gives CDR1 SGHAT, CDR2 FQNNGV. The length of the CDR3 is 16 residues. CDR3 DNA sequence: TGTGCCAGCAGCTTTCTGCGGGGCGCCGGCACCGGGGAGCTGTTTTTT. Protein: CASSFLRGAGTGELFF.

The chain recombines TRBV5-1 with TRBJ1-2, with unresolved D. This CDR3 is 16 amino acids long. The germline gives CDR1 SGHRS, CDR2 YFSETQ. The V gene lost 0 bases and the J gene lost 8 bases, with 20 bases spanning the gap. The CDR3 DNA is TGCGCCAGCAGCTTGGCTCAGGAGATTTGGGTTGGGGGCTACACCTTC. This translates into CASSLAQEIWVGGYTF.

This clonotype has at least ten counts. This sequence joins TRBV27 and TRBJ2-3, with TRBD2 matching over 8 bases. V shed 4 bases and J 2 bases; nucleotides not matched to a gene: 14. The length of the CDR3 is 18 residues. Germline-derived CDR1 and CDR2 are MNHEY and SMNVEV (reference sequence). In DNA form, the CDR3 reads TGTGCCAGCAGTTCACTAACAAAGGGACTAGGCTTCACAGATACGCAGTATTTT. It is translated as CASSSLTKGLGFTDTQYF.

The V call is TRBV3-1, the J call TRBJ1-2, with D possibly being TRBD1 (6 bases). The CDR3 has 17 residues. Trimming removed 5 bases from V and 4 bases from J, with 23 bases in between. CDR1 is LGHDT and CDR2 is YNNKEL in the germline V gene (reference sequence). In DNA form, the CDR3 reads TGTGCCAGCAGCTTACGAGGCGGGGGGGGCGCGGGCTATGGCTACACCTTC. It translates to CASSLRGGGGAGYGYTF.

The chain has TRBV5-6 and TRBJ1-5, with D possibly being TRBD1 (6 bases). Per germline, CDR1 SGHDT and CDR2 YYEEEE. The CDR3 contains 13 residues. Trimming took 0 bases from V and 12 from J, leaving 13 bases between them. CDR3 sequence: CASSLAGGGDQHF. CDR3 DNA sequence: TGTGCCAGCAGCTTGGCTGGTGGGGGCGACCAGCATTTT.

This clonotype was counted at least ten times. The gene calls are TRBV3-1 and TRBJ2-7, with D perhaps assigned TRBD1 or TRBD2 (5 bases each). Looked up from germline, CDR1 is LGHDT and CDR2 is YNNKEL (reference sequence). The ends were cut back, 1 base at V and 5 bases at J, with 9 bases in the middle. The CDR3 sequence is 13 residues long. DNA of the CDR3: TGTGCCAGCAGCCAAGGAGGGGTCGACGAGCAGTACTTC. It encodes CASSQGGVDEQYF.

This clonotype was counted at least ten times. J is TRBJ1-4 and V is TRBV18; D may be TRBD1 (5 bases). V dropped 2 bases and J dropped 5 bases, with 15 bases sitting between them. This CDR3 region has 16 residues. CDR1 KGHSH and CDR2 LQKENI come from the germline V gene. The CDR3 sequence is CASSPDVGAQNEKLFF. CDR3 coding DNA: TGTGCCAGCTCACCAGACGTAGGGGCACAGAATGAAAAACTGTTTTTT.

This clonotype was seen repeatedly, ten times or more. The rearrangement links TRBV3-1 to TRBJ1-1, with 7 bases lining up with TRBD1. With 4 bases clipped from V and 6 bases from J, the junction kept 5 bases outside the gene matches. Germline-derived CDR1 and CDR2 are LGHDT and YNNKEL (reference sequence). This CDR3 is built from 13 residues. The CDR3 sequence: CASSLTDRPEAFF. The CDR3 nucleotides read TGTGCCAGCAGCCTTACGGACAGGCCTGAAGCTTTCTTT.

There are many counts of this clonotype. The genes are TRBV11-2 and TRBJ2-1, with a weak D call TRBD1 (6 bases). CDR3 length: 12 amino acids. Germline assignment: CDR1 SGHAT and CDR2 FQNNGV. Trimming stripped 3 bases from V and 10 bases from J, with 10 bases between. This CDR3 is CASSFSGTEQFF. CDR3 nucleotides: TGTGCCAGCAGCTTCTCTGGGACAGAGCAGTTCTTC.

This clonotype was seen a handful of times. The chain links TRBV7-8 to TRBJ1-6; D ambiguous. The germline V and J ends were trimmed by 5 bases and 4 bases, with 15 bases remaining between them. The CDR3 length is 16 residues. Germline values: CDR1 SGHVS, CDR2 FQNEAQ. This CDR3 is CASSKTRTAYNSPLHF. The CDR3 DNA is TGTGCCAGCAGCAAGACTCGGACGGCTTATAATTCACCCCTCCACTTT.

This clonotype was detected many times. The chain joins TRBV20-1 to TRBJ2-7, with a possible D match to TRBD1 (5 bases). Deletions cut 0 bases from V and 7 bases from J, with 22 bases between. Germline V lookup: CDR1 DFQATT, CDR2 SNEGSKA (reference sequence). The CDR3 runs 16 residues. The CDR3 DNA reads TGCAGTGCTAGAGATCGGGCGGCCCAAGGGGCGTGGGAGCAGTACTTC. Protein product: CSARDRAAQGAWEQYF.

This clonotype was detected many times. J is TRBJ2-7 and V is TRBV20-1; 10 nucleotides match TRBD2. CDR1 DFQATT and CDR2 SNEGSKA come from the germline V gene (reference sequence). J was trimmed by 3 bases and V by 3 bases; bases with no gene match: 14. The CDR3 is made up of 17 amino acids. The CDR3: CSASAVPTSGSGYEQYF. Here the CDR3 DNA reads TGCAGTGCTAGCGCTGTTCCGACTAGCGGGTCAGGCTACGAGCAGTACTTC.

The chain is built from TRBV20-1 and TRBJ2-1, with 10 bases aligning to TRBD1. V trimming: 0 bases; J trimming: 9 bases; junction bases outside the gene matches: 14. The CDR3 contains 17 residues. The germline CDR1 and CDR2 sequences are DFQATT and SNEGSKA (reference sequence). The CDR3 here is CSARDPGGGQGYLEQFF. The CDR3 nucleotides read TGCAGTGCTAGAGATCCCGGGGGGGGACAGGGGTATCTTGAGCAGTTCTTC.

This chain uses TRBV20-1 with TRBJ1-2, with D perhaps matching TRBD1 (6 bases). The CDR3 covers 14 residues. Germline assignment: CDR1 DFQATT and CDR2 SNEGSKA (reference sequence). Trimming took off 6 bases at V and 0 bases at J, with 14 bases between the two ends. CDR3 sequence (DNA): TGCAGTGCCGTCGGGGACACCCCTAACTATGGCTACACCTTC. It encodes CSAVGDTPNYGYTF.

The CDR3 here is CASSSTPPASNTGELFF. CDR3 coding DNA: TGTGCCAGCAGCTCAACCCCGCCGGCCTCGAACACCGGGGAGCTGTTTTTT. The chain has TRBV5-6 and TRBJ2-2; D remains unclear. The V end was cut by 3 bases, the J end by 0 bases, with 15 bases between. Germline-derived CDR1 and CDR2 are SGHDT and YYEEEE. The CDR3 is made up of 17 amino acids.